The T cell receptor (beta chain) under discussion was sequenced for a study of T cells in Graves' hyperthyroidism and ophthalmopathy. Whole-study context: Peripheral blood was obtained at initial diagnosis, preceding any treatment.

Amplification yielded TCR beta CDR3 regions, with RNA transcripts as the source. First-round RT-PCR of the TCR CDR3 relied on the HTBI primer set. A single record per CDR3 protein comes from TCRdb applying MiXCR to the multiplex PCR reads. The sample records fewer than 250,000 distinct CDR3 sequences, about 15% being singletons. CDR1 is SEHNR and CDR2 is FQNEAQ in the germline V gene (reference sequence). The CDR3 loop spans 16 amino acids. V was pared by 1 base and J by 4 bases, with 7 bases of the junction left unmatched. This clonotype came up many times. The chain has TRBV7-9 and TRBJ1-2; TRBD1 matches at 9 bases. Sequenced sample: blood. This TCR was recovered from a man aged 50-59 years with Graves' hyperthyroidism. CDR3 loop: CASSLGTGEASYGYTF. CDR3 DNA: TGTGCCAGCAGCTTAGGGACAGGGGAGGCGAGCTATGGCTACACCTTC.